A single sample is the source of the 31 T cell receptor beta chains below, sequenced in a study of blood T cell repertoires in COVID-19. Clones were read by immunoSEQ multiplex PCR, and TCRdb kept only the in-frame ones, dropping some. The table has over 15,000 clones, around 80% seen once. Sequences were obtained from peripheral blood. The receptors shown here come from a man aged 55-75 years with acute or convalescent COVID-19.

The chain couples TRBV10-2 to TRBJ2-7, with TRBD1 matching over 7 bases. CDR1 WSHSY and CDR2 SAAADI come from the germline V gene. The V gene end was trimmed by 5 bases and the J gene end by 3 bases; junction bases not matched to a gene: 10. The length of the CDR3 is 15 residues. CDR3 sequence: CASSSQGNSYYEQYF. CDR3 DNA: TGCGCCAGCAGTTCACAGGGGAACTCCTACTACGAGCAGTACTTC.

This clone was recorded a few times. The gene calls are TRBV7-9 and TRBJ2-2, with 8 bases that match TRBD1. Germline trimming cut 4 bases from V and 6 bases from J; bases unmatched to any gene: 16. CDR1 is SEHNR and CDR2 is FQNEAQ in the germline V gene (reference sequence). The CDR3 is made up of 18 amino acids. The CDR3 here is CASSSGSTGAVQAGELFF. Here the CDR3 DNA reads TGTGCCAGCAGCTCCGGATCGACAGGGGCCGTTCAGGCCGGGGAGCTGTTTTTT.

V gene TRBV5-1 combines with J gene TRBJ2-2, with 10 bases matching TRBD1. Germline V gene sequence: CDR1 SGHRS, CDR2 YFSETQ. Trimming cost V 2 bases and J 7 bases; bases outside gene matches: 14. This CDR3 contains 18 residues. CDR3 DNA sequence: TGCGCCAGCAGCTTCAGCCCACGGGGGACAGGGGACATCGGGGAGCTGTTTTTT. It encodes CASSFSPRGTGDIGELFF.

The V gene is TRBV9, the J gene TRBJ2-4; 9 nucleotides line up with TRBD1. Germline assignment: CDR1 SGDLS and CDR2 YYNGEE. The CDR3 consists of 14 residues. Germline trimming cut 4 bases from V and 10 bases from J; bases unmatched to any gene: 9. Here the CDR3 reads CASSPRDRVTIQYF. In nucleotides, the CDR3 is TGTGCCAGCAGCCCCCGGGACAGGGTAACTATTCAGTACTTC. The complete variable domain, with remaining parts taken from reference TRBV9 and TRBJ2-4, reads DSGVTQTPKHLITATGQRVTLRCSPRSGDLSVYWYQQSLDQGLQFLIQYYNGEERAKGNILERFSAQQFPDLHSELNLSSLELGDSALYFCASSPRDRVTIQYFGAGTRLSVL.

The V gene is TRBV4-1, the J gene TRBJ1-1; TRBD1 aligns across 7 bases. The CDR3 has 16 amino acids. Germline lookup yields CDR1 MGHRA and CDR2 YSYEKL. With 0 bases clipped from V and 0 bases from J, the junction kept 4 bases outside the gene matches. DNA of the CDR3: TGCGCCAGCAGCCAAGACCGCGACAGGGTGAACACTGAAGCTTTCTTT. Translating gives CASSQDRDRVNTEAFF.

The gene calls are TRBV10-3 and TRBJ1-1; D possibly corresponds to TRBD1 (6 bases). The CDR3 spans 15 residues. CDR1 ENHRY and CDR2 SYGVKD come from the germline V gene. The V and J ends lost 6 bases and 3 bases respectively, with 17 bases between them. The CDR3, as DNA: TGTGCCATCAGCCGAGACGGGGGGCAAGACACTGAAGCTTTCTTT. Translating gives CAISRDGGQDTEAFF.

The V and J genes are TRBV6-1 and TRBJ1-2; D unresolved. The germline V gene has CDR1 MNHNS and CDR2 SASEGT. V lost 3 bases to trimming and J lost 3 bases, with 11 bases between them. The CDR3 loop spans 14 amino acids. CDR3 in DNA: TGTGCCAGCAGTGAGGATGCGGTATACTATGGCTACACCTTC. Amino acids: CASSEDAVYYGYTF.

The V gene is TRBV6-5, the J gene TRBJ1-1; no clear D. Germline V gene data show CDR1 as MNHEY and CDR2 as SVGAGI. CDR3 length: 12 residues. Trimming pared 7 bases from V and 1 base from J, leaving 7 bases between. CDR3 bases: TGTGCCAGCAAAACAGCGAACACTGAAGCTTTCTTT. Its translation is CASKTANTEAFF.

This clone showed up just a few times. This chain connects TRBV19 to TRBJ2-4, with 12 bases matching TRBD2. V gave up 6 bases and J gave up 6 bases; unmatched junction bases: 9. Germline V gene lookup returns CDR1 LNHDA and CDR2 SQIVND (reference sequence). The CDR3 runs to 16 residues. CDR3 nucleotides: TGTGCCAGTAGGCGACTAGCGGGAGCCGCGGGAAACATTCAGTACTTC. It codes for CASRRLAGAAGNIQYF.

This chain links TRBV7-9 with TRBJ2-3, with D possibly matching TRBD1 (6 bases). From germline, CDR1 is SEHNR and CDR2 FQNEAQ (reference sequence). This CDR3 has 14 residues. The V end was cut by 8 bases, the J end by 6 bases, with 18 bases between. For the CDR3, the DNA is TGTGCCAGCGCCAGGGACACCTCGGCGGATACGCAGTATTTT. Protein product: CASARDTSADTQYF. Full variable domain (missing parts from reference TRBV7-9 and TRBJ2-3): DTGVSQNPRHKITKRGQNVTFRCDPISEHNRLYWYRQTLGQGPEFLTYFQNEAQLEKSRLLSDRFSAERPKGSFSTLEIQRTEQGDSAMYLCASARDTSADTQYFGPGTRLTVL.

As DNA, the CDR3 is TGTGCCATCAGTGAGTTAGGGACAGGGGGCGAGATGAACACTGAAGCTTTCTTT. It encodes CAISELGTGGEMNTEAFF. This rearrangement joins TRBV10-3 to TRBJ1-1; 12 positions match TRBD1. The V and J ends lost 1 base and 0 bases, in that order; junction bases with no gene match: 6. The germline CDR1 and CDR2 sequences are ENHRY and SYGVKD. The length of the CDR3 is 18 residues.

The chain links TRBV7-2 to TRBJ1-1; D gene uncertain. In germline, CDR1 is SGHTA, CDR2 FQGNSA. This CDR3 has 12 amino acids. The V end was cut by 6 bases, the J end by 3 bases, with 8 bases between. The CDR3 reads CASSSLHTEAFF. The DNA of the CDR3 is TGTGCCAGCAGTTCCCTCCACACTGAAGCTTTCTTT.

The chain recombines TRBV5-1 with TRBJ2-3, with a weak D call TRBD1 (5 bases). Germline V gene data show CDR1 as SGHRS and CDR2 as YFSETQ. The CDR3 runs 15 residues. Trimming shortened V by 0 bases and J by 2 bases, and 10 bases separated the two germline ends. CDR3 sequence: CASSLGQYFTDTQYF. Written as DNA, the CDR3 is TGCGCCAGCAGCTTGGGACAGTACTTCACAGATACGCAGTATTTT.

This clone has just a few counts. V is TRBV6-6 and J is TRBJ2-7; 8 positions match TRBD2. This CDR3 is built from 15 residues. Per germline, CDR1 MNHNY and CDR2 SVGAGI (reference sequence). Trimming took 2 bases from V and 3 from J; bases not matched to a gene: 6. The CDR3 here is CASSYGSGGYYEQYF. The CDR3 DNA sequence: TGTGCCAGCAGTTACGGATCGGGGGGGTACTACGAGCAGTACTTC.

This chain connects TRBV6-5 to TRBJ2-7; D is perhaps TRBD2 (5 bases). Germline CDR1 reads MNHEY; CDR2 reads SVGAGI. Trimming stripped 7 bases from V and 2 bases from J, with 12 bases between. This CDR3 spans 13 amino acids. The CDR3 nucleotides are TGTGCCAGCATCGCGACTACCACCTACGAGCAGTACTTC. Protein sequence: CASIATTTYEQYF.

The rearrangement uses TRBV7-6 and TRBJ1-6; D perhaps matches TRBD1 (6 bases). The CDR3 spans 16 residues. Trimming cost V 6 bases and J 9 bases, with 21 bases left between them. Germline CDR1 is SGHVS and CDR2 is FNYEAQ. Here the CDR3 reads CASSFTGTIGGSPLHF. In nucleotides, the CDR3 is TGTGCCAGCAGTTTTACAGGGACCATAGGAGGTTCACCCCTCCACTTT.

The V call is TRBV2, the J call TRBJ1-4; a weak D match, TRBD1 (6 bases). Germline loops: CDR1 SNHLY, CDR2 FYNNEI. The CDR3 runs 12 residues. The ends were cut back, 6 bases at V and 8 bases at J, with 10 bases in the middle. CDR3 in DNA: TGTGCCAGCAGATACAGGGAGGAAAAACTGTTTTTT. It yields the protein CASRYREEKLFF.

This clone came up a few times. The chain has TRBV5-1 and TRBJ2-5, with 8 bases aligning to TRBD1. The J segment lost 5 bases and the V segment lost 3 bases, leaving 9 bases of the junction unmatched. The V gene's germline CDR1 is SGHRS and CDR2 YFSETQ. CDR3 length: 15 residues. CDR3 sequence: CASSSNRDRSETQYF. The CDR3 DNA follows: TGCGCCAGCAGCTCAAACCGGGACAGGAGCGAGACCCAGTACTTC.

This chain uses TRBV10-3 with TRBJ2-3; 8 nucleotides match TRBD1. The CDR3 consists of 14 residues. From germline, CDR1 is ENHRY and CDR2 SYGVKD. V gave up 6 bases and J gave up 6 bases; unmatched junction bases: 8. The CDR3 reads CAIRGGQGGDTQYF. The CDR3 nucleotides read TGTGCCATCAGGGGAGGACAGGGTGGGGATACGCAGTATTTT.

CDR3 DNA sequence: TGTGCCAGCAGTCGAGGGGGCCGGGCTGAAAAACTGTTTTTT. It yields the protein CASSRGGRAEKLFF. The V and J genes are TRBV6-5 and TRBJ1-4; 7 positions match TRBD1. The CDR3 extends over 14 amino acids. V was pared by 5 bases and J by 7 bases, with 7 bases of the junction left unmatched. Germline-derived CDR1 and CDR2 are MNHEY and SVGAGI.

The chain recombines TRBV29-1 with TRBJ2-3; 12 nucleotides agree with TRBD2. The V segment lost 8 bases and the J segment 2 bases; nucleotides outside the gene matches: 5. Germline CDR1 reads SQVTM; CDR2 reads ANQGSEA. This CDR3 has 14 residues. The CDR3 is CSSSSGGDTDTQYF. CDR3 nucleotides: TGCAGCTCCTCTAGCGGGGGGGACACAGATACGCAGTATTTT.

The CDR3 DNA reads TGTGCCTGGATGACAGGCATGAACACTGAAGCTTTCTTT. Its protein product is CAWMTGMNTEAFF. This chain links TRBV30 with TRBJ1-1; D possibly corresponds to TRBD1 (6 bases). V was cut by 4 bases and J by 0 bases, with 9 bases left in between. The CDR3 loop spans 13 amino acids. Germline CDR1 and CDR2: GTSNPN and SVGIG (reference sequence).

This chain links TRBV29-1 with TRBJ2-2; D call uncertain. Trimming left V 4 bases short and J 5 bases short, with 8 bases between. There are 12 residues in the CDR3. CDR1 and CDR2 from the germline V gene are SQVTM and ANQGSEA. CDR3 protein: CSVGHGTGELFF. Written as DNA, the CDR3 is TGCAGCGTTGGACATGGGACCGGGGAGCTGTTTTTT.

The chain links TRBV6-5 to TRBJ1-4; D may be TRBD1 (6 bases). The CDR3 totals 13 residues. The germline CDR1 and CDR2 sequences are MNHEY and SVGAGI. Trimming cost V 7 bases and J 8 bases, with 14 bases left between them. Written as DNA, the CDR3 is TGTGCCAGCAAGAGGGGGATGGAAGAAAAACTGTTTTTT. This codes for CASKRGMEEKLFF.

CDR3 DNA sequence: TGTGCCAGCTCACCAGACCCCACAGGTGGAAGGTCCTACGAGCAGTACTTC. Protein: CASSPDPTGGRSYEQYF. The V gene is TRBV18, the J gene TRBJ2-7; D is perhaps TRBD1 (5 bases). This CDR3 is built from 17 residues. The V gene's germline CDR1 is KGHSH and CDR2 LQKENI. V was trimmed by 2 bases and J by 1 base, leaving 18 bases between them.

CDR3 protein: CASRGRGGEKLFF. CDR3 nucleotides: TGTGCCAGCAGGGGGAGGGGAGGTGAAAAACTGTTTTTT. This chain uses TRBV2 with TRBJ1-4, with a tentative D call TRBD1 (5 bases). Germline V CDR1 and CDR2: SNHLY, FYNNEI. The V end lost 6 bases, the J end lost 7 bases, and 12 bases lay between the germline ends. The CDR3 totals 13 residues.

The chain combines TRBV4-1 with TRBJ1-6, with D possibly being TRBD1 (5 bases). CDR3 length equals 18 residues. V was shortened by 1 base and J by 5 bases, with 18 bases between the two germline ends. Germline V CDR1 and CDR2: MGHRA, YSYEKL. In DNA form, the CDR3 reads TGCGCCAGCAGCCAAGGGACATTGGGGCCAGCCCATAATTCACCCCTCCACTTT. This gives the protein CASSQGTLGPAHNSPLHF.

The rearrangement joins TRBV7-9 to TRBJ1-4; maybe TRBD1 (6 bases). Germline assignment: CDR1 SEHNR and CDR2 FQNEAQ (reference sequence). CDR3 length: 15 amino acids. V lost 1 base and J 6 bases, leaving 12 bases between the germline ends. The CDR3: CASSLEGQPHEKLFF. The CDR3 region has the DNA TGTGCCAGCAGCTTAGAGGGACAACCGCATGAAAAACTGTTTTTT. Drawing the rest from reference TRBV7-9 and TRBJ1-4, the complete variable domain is DTGVSQNPRHKITKRGQNVTFRCDPISEHNRLYWYRQTLGQGPEFLTYFQNEAQLEKSRLLSDRFSAERPKGSFSTLEIQRTEQGDSAMYLCASSLEGQPHEKLFFGSGTQLSVL.

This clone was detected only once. CDR3 nucleotides: TGTGCCAGTAGTGTTCAAAGCGGGACAGGGGGCTACGAGCAGTACTTC. Translating gives CASSVQSGTGGYEQYF. This chain uses TRBV19 with TRBJ2-7; 11 bases match TRBD1. Germline CDR1 is LNHDA and CDR2 is SQIVND (reference sequence). This CDR3 has 16 residues. V dropped 5 bases and J dropped 3; count of bases not matched to a gene: 9.

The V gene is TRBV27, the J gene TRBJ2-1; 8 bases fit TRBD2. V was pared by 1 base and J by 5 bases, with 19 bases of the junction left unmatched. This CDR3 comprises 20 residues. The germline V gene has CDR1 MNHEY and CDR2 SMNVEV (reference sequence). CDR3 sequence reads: CASSLFSLQLGASGHNEQFF. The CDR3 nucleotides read TGTGCCAGCAGTTTATTTAGTTTGCAGCTCGGTGCTAGCGGGCACAATGAGCAGTTCTTC.

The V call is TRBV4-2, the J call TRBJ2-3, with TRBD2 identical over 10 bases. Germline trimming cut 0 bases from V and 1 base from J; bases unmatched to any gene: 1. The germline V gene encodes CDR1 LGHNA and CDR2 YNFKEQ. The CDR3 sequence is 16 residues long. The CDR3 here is CASSQELAGGTDTQYF. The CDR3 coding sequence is TGTGCCAGCAGCCAAGAGCTAGCGGGGGGCACAGATACGCAGTATTTT.